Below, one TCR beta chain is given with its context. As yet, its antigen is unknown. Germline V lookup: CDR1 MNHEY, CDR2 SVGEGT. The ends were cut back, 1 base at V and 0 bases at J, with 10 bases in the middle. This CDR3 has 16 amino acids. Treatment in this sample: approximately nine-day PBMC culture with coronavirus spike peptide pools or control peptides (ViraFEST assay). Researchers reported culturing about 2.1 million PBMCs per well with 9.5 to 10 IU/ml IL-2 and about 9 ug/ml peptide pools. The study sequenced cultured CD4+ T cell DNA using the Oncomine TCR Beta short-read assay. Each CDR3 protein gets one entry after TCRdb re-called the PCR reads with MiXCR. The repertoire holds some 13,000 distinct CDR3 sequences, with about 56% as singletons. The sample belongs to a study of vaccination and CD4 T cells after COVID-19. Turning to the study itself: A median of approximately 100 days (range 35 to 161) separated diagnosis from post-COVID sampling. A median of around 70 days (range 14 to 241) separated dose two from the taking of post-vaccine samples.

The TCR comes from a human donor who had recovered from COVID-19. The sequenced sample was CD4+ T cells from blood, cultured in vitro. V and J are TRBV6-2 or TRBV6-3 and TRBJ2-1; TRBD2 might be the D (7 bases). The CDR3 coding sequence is TGTGCCAGCAGTTACTTCGGGGGGCCCTCCTACAATGAGCAGTTCTTC. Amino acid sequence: CASSYFGGPSYNEQFF.